This T cell receptor beta chain was obtained from a study of blood T cell repertoires in COVID-19. Profiling relied on immunoSEQ multiplex PCR, and the TCRdb table lists in-frame clones only, not all of them. This sample has tens of thousands of clones; 87% occur once, and the top ten carry about 30%. V was shortened by 1 base and J by 8 bases, with 9 bases between the two germline ends. The CDR3 covers 13 residues. Germline-derived CDR1 and CDR2 are SGHNT and YENEEA. The table lists this clone with a few counts. This chain uses TRBV11-3 with TRBJ2-1; possibly TRBD1 for D (6 bases). Source material: peripheral blood. The sequence was collected from a woman aged 80 or older with active or convalescent COVID-19. The CDR3 spells CASSLVPGDEQFF. The DNA for the CDR3 is TGTGCCAGCAGCTTAGTACCAGGGGATGAGCAGTTCTTC. Together with reference TRBV11-3 and TRBJ2-1, the CDR3 gives the full variable domain: EAGVVQSPRYKIIEKKQPVAFWCNPISGHNTLYWYLQNLGQGPELLIRYENEEAVDDSQLPKDRFSAERLKGVDSTLKIQPAELGDSAVYLCASSLVPGDEQFFGPGTRLTVL.